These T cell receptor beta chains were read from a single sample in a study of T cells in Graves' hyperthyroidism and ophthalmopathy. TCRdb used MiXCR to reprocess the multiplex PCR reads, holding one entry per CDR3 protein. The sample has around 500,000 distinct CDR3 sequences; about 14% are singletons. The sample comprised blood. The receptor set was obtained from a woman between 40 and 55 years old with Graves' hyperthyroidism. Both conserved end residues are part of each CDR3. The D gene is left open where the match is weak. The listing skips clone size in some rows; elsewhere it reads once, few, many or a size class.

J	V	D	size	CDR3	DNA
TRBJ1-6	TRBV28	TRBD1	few	CASSFRDRAGNSPLHF	TGTGCCAGCAGTTTTCGGGACAGGGCGGGCAATTCACCCCTCCACTTT
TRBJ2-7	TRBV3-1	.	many	CASSQGPVYEQYF	TGTGCCAGCAGCCAAGGCCCAGTCTACGAGCAGTACTTC
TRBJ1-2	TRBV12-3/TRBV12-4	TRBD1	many	CASSLGEWGQGVDLYGYTF	TGTGCCAGCAGTTTAGGAGAATGGGGACAGGGGGTAGATCTCTATGGCTACACCTTC
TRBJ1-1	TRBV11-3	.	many	CASSLGKKNTEAFF	TGTGCCAGCAGCTTGGGAAAAAAGAACACTGAAGCTTTCTTT
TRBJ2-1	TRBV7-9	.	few	CASDSSSSYNEQFF	TGTGCCAGCGACTCTTCCAGCTCCTACAATGAGCAGTTCTTC
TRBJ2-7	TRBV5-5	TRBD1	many	CASSFRDSIYEQYF	TGTGCCAGCAGCTTCCGGGACAGCATCTACGAGCAGTACTTC
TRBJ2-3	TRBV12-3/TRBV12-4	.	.	CASSTETKGGDTQYF	TGTGCCAGCAGTACAGAAACCAAAGGAGGGGATACGCAGTATTTT
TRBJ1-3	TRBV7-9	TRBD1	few	CASSPDRGRSGNTIYF	TGTGCCAGCAGCCCAGACAGGGGGCGATCTGGAAACACCATATATTTT
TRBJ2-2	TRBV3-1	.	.	CASSHSGTGELFF	TGTGCCAGCAGCCATTCAGGTACCGGGGAGCTGTTTTTT
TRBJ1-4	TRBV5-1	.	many	CASSLGGGATNEKLFF	TGCGCCAGCAGCTTGGGAGGGGGTGCAACTAATGAAAAACTGTTTTTT
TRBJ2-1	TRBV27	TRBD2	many	CASSTPPGGYNEQFF	TGTGCCAGCAGTACCCCGCCGGGGGGGTACAATGAGCAGTTCTTC
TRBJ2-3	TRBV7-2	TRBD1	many	CASSLDRGRSDTQYF	TGTGCCAGCAGCTTAGACAGGGGGCGTTCAGATACGCAGTATTTT
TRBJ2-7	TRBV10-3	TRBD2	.	CATQLAGVGEQYF	TGTGCCACCCAACTAGCGGGAGTAGGCGAGCAGTACTTC
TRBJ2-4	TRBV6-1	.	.	CASKPGTPPGNIQYF	TGTGCCAGCAAACCAGGGACTCCGCCAGGGAACATTCAGTACTTC
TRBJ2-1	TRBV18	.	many	CASSPRVGTYNEQFF	TGTGCCAGCTCACCACGGGTAGGCACCTACAATGAGCAGTTCTTC